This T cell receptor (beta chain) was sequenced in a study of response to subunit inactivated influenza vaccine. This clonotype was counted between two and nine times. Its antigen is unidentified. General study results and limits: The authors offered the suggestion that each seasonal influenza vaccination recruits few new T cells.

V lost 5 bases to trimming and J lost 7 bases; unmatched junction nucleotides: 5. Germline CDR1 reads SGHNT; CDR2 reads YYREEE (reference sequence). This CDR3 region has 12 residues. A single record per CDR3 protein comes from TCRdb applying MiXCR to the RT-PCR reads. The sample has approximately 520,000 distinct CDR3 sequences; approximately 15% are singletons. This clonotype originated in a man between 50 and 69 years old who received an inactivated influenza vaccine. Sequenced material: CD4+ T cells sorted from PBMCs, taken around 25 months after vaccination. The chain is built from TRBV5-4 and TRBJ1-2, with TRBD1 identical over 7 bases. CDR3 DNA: TGTGCCAGCAGGCAGGGGGAGGGTGGCTACACCTTC. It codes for CASRQGEGGYTF. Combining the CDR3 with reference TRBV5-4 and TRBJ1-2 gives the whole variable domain ETGVTQSPTHLIKTRGQQVTLRCSSQSGHNTVSWYQQALGQGPQFIFQYYREEENGRGNFPPRFSGLQFPNYSSELNVNALELDDSALYLCASRQGEGGYTFGSGTRLTVV.